These T cell receptor beta chains were read from a single sample in a study of T-cell reconstitution after alpha-beta-depleted transplantation in children. TCRdb reprocessed the PCR reads via MiXCR and lists one record per CDR3 protein. The table has 500,000 or so distinct CDR3 sequences, 10% to 12% seen once. Sequenced here: PBMCs, mostly from graft donor cells, sampled 180 days after TCRalphabeta/CD19-depleted stem cell transplant. Receptors were obtained from a female patient aged 2-9 years who had a stem cell transplant for aplastic anemia, so the T cells may come from the graft donor. Both conserved end residues are part of each CDR3. D genes are given only for firm matches. Size tells how often a clone was seen (once, few, many) or the class of an expanded clone, and some rows leave it out.

DNA | CDR3 | size | J | D | V
TGTGCCAGCAGCCAAGCTAGCGACCCCTACAATGAGCAGTTCTTC | CASSQASDPYNEQFF | - | TRBJ2-1 | - | TRBV4-2
TGTGCCAGCAGATCTACAGGGGCCCTAAACACCGGGGAGCTGTTTTTT | CASRSTGALNTGELFF | - | TRBJ2-2 | TRBD1 | TRBV7-2
TGCAGCGACCCCGGCAGGGACTACAATGAGCAGTTCTTC | CSDPGRDYNEQFF | many | TRBJ2-1 | - | TRBV29-1
TGTGCCAGCAGCTCGGGGACAGGGATTCTCACAGATACGCAGTATTTT | CASSSGTGILTDTQYF | many | TRBJ2-3 | TRBD1 | TRBV7-2
TGTGCCATCGGGCTAGCGTTTCAAGAGACCCAGTACTTC | CAIGLAFQETQYF | - | TRBJ2-5 | - | TRBV10-3
TGTGCCACCCCGATCAGGAACACCGGGGAGCTGTTTTTT | CATPIRNTGELFF | - | TRBJ2-2 | - | TRBV12-3/TRBV12-4
TGCGCCAGCAGCCAAGCTGTGTGGGGGCCGGTCCAAGAGACCCAGTACTTC | CASSQAVWGPVQETQYF | - | TRBJ2-5 | - | TRBV4-1
TGTGCCTCGATGTGGGGATCTGGGGCCAACGTCCTGACTTTC | CASMWGSGANVLTF | many | TRBJ2-6 | - | TRBV12-3/TRBV12-4
TGTGCCAGCAGCGGACAGGGGCGTCCAAATGAGCAGTTCTTC | CASSGQGRPNEQFF | many | TRBJ2-1 | TRBD1 | TRBV5-4
TGTGCCACACAAGCGGGAGGGCCTTTATACAATGAGCAGTTCTTC | CATQAGGPLYNEQFF | few | TRBJ2-1 | TRBD2 | TRBV10-3
TGTGCCACGGGTCGAGGGGGGTCAGGTGAGCAGTTCTTC | CATGRGGSGEQFF | - | TRBJ2-1 | - | TRBV24-1
TGTGCCAGCAGCCCAGGACTAGCGGGAAACGACAATGAGCAGTTCTTC | CASSPGLAGNDNEQFF | - | TRBJ2-1 | TRBD2 | TRBV11-2
TGTGCCAGCAGTTACGGAGGCCCTGGAAACACCATATATTTT | CASSYGGPGNTIYF | few | TRBJ1-3 | - | TRBV6-5
TGCGCCAGCAGCCAAGAGGGTGACAGGAGATTTGAGCAGTTCTTC | CASSQEGDRRFEQFF | few | TRBJ2-1 | - | TRBV4-3
TGCGCCAGCAGCGGCGGGAGGCTGAACACCGGGGAGCTGTTTTTT | CASSGGRLNTGELFF | - | TRBJ2-2 | TRBD2 | TRBV10-2
TGTGCCAGCAGCTTTTCTGGGGGATGGGGAAACAATGAGCAGTTCTTC | CASSFSGGWGNNEQFF | many | TRBJ2-1 | - | TRBV7-6
TGCGCCAGCAGCTCAAGGGGTTATAACTATGGCTACACCTTC | CASSSRGYNYGYTF | many | TRBJ1-2 | - | TRBV5-1
TGTGCCAGCGGGGCTGCGGGGGGCTGCAATCAGCCCCAGCATTTT | CASGAAGGCNQPQHF | few | TRBJ1-5 | - | TRBV21-1
TGCAGCGACACCAGGGGCGAATACAATGAGCAGTTCTTC | CSDTRGEYNEQFF | few | TRBJ2-1 | - | TRBV29-1
TGTGCCAGCAGTCCCAAGCGGGAGGGGGCCCACGAGCAGTACTTC | CASSPKREGAHEQYF | few | TRBJ2-7 | TRBD2 | TRBV12-3/TRBV12-4
TGTGCCAGCAGCACCCGATCGTACCAAGAGACCCAGTACTTC | CASSTRSYQETQYF | few | TRBJ2-5 | - | TRBV3-1
TGTGCCAGCAGCCACGACAGGGGCCCGAAGGGGAAGTTATCTCAGCCCCAGCATTTT | CASSHDRGPKGKLSQPQHF | - | TRBJ1-5 | TRBD1 | TRBV6-2/TRBV6-3
TGTGCCAGCAGCCCTCGGCAGTGGCCCTACAATGAGCAGTTCTTC | CASSPRQWPYNEQFF | - | TRBJ2-1 | - | TRBV7-9
TGCAGTGCTGGGCCGACTAGCGGGGTCACAGATACGCAGTATTTT | CSAGPTSGVTDTQYF | - | TRBJ2-3 | TRBD2 | TRBV20-1